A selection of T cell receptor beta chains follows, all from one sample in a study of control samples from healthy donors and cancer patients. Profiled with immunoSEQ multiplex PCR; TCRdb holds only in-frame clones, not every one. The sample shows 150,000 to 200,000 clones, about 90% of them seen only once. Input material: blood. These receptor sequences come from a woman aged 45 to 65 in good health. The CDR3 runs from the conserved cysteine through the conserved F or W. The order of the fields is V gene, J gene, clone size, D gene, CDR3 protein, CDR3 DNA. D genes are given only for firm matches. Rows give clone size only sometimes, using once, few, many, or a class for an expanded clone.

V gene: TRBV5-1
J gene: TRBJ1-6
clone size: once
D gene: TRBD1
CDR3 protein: CASSLTPTGGDSPLHF
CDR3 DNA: TGCGCCAGCAGCCTGACGCCGACAGGGGGGGATTCACCCCTCCACTTT

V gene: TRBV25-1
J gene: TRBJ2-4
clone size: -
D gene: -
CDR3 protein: CASSEIEGSVNIQYF
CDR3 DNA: TGTGCCAGCAGTGAAATCGAGGGAAGTGTGAACATTCAGTACTTC

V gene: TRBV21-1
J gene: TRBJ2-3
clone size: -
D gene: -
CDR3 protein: CASSKGLDPVTDTQYF
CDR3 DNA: TGTGCCAGCAGCAAAGGACTGGATCCGGTCACAGATACGCAGTATTTT

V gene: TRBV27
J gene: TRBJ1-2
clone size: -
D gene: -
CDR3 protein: CASSTQLGSYTF
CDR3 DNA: TGTGCCAGCAGTACTCAGTTGGGGAGCTACACCTTC

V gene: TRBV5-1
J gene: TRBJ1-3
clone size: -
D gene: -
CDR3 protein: CASSLGLGGNTIYF
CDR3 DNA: TGCGCCAGCAGCCTCGGTCTCGGCGGAAACACCATATATTTT

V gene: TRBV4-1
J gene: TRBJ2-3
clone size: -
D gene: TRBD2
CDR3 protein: CASSPGTSGVPRYF
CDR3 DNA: TGCGCCAGCAGCCCAGGGACTAGCGGGGTACCGCGGTATTTT

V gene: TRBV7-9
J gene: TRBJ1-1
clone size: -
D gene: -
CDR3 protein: CASSTRRGGDTEAFF
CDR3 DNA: TGTGCCAGCAGCACCCGCCGGGGGGGGGACACTGAAGCTTTCTTT

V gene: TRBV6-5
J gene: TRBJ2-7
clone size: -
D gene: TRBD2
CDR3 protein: CASSYSSGRAAYEQYF
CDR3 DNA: TGTGCCAGCAGTTACTCTAGCGGGAGGGCCGCCTACGAGCAGTACTTC

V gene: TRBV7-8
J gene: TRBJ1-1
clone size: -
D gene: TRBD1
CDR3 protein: CARSRDREQMNTEAFF
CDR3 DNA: TGTGCCCGCTCCCGGGACAGGGAACAAATGAACACTGAAGCTTTCTTT

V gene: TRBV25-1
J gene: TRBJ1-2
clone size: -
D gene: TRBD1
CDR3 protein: CASRTDREAYGYTF
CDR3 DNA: TGTGCCAGCAGGACGGACAGGGAGGCCTATGGCTACACCTTC

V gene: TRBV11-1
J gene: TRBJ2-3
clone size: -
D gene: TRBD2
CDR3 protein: CASSLGLAGADTQYF
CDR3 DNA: TGTGCCAGCAGCTTAGGACTAGCGGGAGCAGATACGCAGTATTTT

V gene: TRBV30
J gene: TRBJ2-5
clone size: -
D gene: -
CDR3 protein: CAWNGAGETQYF
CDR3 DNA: TGTGCCTGGAATGGGGCCGGGGAGACCCAGTACTTC

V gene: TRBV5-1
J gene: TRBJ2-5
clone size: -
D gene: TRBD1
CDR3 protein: CASSPGDSLQETQYF
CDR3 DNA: TGCGCCAGCAGCCCAGGGGACAGTTTACAAGAGACCCAGTACTTC

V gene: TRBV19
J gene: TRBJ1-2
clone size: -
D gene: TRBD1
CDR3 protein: CASKPPTGRTYYGYTF
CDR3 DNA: TGTGCCAGTAAGCCCCCGACAGGGCGCACCTACTATGGCTACACCTTC

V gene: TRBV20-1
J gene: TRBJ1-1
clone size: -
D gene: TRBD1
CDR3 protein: CSASRLDRGNTEAFF
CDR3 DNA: TGCAGTGCTAGTCGTTTGGACAGGGGGAACACTGAAGCTTTCTTT

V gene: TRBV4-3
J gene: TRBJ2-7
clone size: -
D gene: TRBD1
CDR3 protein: CASSHPRGQGAIDEQYF
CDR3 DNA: TGCGCCAGCAGCCATCCAAGGGGACAGGGGGCGATCGACGAGCAGTACTTC

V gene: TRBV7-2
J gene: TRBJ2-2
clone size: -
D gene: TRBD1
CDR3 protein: CASRSGTGRTGELFF
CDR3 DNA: TGTGCCAGCAGGTCCGGGACAGGGAGAACCGGGGAGCTGTTTTTT

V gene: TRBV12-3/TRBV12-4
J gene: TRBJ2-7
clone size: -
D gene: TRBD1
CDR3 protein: CASSLFPGGEQYF
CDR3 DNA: TGTGCCAGCAGTTTATTTCCAGGGGGCGAGCAGTACTTC

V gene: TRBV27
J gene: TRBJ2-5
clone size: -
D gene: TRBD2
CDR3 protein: CASSLWGLKETQYF
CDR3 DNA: TGTGCCAGCAGTTTATGGGGACTAAAAGAGACCCAGTACTTC

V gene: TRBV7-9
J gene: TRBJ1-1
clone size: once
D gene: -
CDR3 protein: CASSLDALEAFF
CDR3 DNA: TGTGCCAGCAGCTTAGACGCTCTTGAAGCTTTCTTT

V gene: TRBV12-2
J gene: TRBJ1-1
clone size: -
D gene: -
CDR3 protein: CASRARRASSINSEAFF
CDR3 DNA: TGTGCAAGTCGCGCGCGGCGGGCCAGTTCTATAAACAGTGAAGCTTTCTTT

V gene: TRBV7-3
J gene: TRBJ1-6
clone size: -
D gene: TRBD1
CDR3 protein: CASSRRSTGENSPLHF
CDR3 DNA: TGTGCCAGCAGCCGTAGATCGACAGGGGAGAATTCACCCCTCCACTTT

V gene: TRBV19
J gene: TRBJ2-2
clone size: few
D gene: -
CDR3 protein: CASRTDRLTGELFF
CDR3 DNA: TGTGCCAGTAGGACGGACAGACTCACCGGGGAGCTGTTTTTT

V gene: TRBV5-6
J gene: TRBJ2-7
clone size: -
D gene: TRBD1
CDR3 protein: CASSLGQGAYEQYF
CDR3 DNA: TGTGCCAGCAGCTTGGGACAGGGGGCCTACGAGCAGTACTTC

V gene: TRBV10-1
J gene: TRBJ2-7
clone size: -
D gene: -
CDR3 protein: CASSEASGQTSSSTSKPYEQYF
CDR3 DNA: TGCGCCAGCAGTGAGGCCAGTGGTCAGACATCTTCCTCCACCTCAAAACCTTACGAGCAGTACTTC

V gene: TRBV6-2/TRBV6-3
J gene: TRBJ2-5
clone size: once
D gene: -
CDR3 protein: CASSWGTRGTQYF
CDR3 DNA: TGTGCCAGCAGTTGGGGGACCAGGGGGACCCAGTACTTC

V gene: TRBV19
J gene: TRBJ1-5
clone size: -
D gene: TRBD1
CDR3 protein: CASNDRVSQPQHF
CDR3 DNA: TGTGCCAGTAACGACAGGGTGAGTCAGCCCCAGCATTTT

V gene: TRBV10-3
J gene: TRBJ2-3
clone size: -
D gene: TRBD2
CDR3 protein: CAIRDTSGRAPDTQYF
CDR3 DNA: TGTGCCATCAGGGATACTAGCGGGAGGGCCCCAGATACGCAGTATTTT

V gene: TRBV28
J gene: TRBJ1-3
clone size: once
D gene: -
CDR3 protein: CASRTAGGNTIYF
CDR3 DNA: TGTGCCAGCCGGACAGCTGGGGGAAACACCATATATTTT

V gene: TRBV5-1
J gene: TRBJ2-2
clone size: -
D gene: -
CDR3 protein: CASSLVGPNTGELFF
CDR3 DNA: TGCGCCAGCAGCTTGGTGGGCCCGAACACCGGGGAGCTGTTTTTT

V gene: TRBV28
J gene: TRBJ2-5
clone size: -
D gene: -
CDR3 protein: CASTGGGSRGTQYF
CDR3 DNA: TGTGCCAGCACCGGAGGAGGCTCCCGGGGAACCCAGTACTTC